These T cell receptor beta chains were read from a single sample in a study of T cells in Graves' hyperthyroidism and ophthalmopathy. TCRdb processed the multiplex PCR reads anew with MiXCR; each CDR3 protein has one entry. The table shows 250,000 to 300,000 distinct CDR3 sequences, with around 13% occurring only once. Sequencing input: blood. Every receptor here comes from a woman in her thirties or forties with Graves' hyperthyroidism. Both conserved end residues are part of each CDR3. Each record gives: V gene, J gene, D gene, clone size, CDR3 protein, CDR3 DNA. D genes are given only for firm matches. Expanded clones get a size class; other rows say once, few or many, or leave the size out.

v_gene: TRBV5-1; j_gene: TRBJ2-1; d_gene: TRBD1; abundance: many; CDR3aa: CASSSSGTGSYNEQFF; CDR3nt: TGCGCCAGCAGCTCGTCCGGGACAGGGTCTTACAATGAGCAGTTCTTC
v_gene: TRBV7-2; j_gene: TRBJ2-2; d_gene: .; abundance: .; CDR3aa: CASSLQGGGSTGELFF; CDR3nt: TGTGCCAGCAGCTTACAAGGGGGAGGGAGCACCGGGGAGCTGTTTTTT
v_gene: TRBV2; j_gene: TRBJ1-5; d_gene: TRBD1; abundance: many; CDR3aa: CASRRDRGSNQPQHF; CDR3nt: TGTGCCAGCAGACGCGACAGGGGTAGCAATCAGCCCCAGCATTTT
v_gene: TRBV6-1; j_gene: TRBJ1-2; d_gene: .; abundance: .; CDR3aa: CASSPKGGNYGYTF; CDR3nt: TGTGCCAGCAGCCCCAAGGGAGGGAACTATGGCTACACCTTC
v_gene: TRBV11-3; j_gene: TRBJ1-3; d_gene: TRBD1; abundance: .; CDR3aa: CASILKDRACSGNTIYF; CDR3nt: TGTGCCAGCATCCTAAAGGACAGGGCATGCTCTGGAAACACCATATATTTT
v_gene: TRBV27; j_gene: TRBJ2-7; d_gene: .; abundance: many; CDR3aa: CASRRPYEQYF; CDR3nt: TGTGCCAGCCGGAGACCCTACGAGCAGTACTTC
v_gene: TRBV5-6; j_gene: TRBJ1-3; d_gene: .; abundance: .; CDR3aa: CASSSGPPRGGNTIYF; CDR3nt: TGTGCCAGCAGCTCTGGACCGCCAAGAGGTGGAAACACCATATATTTT
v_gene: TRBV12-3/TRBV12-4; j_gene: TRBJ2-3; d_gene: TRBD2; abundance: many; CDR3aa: CASRLTSGRALHTQYF; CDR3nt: TGTGCCAGCAGGCTGACTAGCGGGAGGGCCCTTCATACGCAGTATTTT
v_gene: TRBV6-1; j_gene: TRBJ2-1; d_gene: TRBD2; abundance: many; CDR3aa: CASSRTSSPGEQFF; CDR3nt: TGTGCCAGCAGCAGGACTAGCTCCCCGGGGGAGCAGTTCTTC
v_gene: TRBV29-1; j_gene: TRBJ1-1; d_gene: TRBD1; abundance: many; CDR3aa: CSVTRQGVNTEAFF; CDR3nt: TGCAGCGTGACCCGACAGGGCGTGAACACTGAAGCTTTCTTT
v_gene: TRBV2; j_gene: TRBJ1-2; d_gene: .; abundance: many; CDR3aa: CASSPLTARSGGYTF; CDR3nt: TGTGCCAGCAGTCCACTTACAGCCCGCTCGGGTGGCTACACCTTC
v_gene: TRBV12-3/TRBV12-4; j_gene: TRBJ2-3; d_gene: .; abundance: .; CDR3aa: CASSLYRTDTQYF; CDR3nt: TGTGCCAGCAGTTTGTATCGCACAGATACGCAGTATTTT
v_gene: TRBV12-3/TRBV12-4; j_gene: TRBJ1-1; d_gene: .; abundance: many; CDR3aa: CASSLWGPEAFF; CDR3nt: TGTGCCAGCAGTTTGTGGGGCCCTGAAGCTTTCTTT
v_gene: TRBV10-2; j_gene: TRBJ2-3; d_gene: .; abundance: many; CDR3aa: CASSELLTDTQYF; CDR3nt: TGCGCCAGCAGTGAGCTTCTCACAGATACGCAGTATTTT
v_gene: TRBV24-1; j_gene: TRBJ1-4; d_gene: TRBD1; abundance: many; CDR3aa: CATSDPDRFREKLFF; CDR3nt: TGTGCCACCAGTGACCCGGACAGGTTTCGTGAAAAACTGTTTTTT
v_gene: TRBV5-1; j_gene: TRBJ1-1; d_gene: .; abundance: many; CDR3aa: CASSWTGPNTEAFF; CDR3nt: TGCGCCAGCAGCTGGACCGGGCCGAACACTGAAGCTTTCTTT
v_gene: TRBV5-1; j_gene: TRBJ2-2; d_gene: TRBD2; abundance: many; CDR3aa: CASSLYTSGNTGELFF; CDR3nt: TGCGCCAGCAGCCTCTACACTAGCGGGAACACCGGGGAGCTGTTTTTT
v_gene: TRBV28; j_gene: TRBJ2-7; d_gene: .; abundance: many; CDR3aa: CASSLGDTIYEQYF; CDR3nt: TGTGCCAGCAGTTTAGGGGACACGATCTACGAGCAGTACTTC
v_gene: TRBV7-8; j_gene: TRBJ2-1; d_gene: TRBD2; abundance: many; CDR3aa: CASSPRQAGSSYNEQFF; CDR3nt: TGTGCCAGCAGCCCTCGTCAAGCGGGAAGCTCCTACAATGAGCAGTTCTTC
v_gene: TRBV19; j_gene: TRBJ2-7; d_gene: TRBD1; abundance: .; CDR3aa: CASSITGTGEGEQYF; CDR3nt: TGTGCCAGTAGTATAACCGGGACAGGGGAAGGCGAGCAGTACTTC
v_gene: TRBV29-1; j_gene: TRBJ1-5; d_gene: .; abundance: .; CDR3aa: CSVESGHPDQPQHF; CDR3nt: TGCAGCGTTGAGTCGGGACACCCCGATCAGCCCCAGCATTTT
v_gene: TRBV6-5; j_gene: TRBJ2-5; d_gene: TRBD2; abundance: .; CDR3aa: CASSYGTSGRSETQYF; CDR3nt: TGTGCCAGCAGTTATGGGACTAGCGGGAGGTCAGAGACCCAGTACTTC
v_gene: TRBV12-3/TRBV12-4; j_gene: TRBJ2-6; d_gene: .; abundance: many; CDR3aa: CASSSALSRARSGANVLTF; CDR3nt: TGTGCCAGCAGTTCCGCACTCTCCAGGGCTCGCTCTGGGGCCAACGTCCTGACTTTC
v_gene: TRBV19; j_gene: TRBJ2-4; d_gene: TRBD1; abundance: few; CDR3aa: CASRAGGKNIQYF; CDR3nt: TGTGCCAGTAGAGCAGGGGGCAAAAACATTCAGTACTTC
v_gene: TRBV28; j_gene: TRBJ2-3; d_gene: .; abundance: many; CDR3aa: CASSSDTNTDTQYF; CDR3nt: TGTGCCAGCAGCTCCGACACAAACACAGATACGCAGTATTTT
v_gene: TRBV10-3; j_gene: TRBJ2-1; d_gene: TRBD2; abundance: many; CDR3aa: CAIRSGRENNEQFF; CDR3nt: TGTGCCATCAGGAGCGGGAGGGAGAACAATGAGCAGTTCTTC
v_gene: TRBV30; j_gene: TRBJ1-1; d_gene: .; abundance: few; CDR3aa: CAWSVPAGYTRSTEAFF; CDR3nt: TGTGCCTGGAGTGTACCCGCAGGGTATACGAGGTCGACTGAAGCTTTCTTT
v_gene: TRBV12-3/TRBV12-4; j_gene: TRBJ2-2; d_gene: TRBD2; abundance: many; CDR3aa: CASSLGGSYHGELFF; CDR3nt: TGTGCCAGCAGTTTAGGCGGGAGTTACCACGGGGAGCTGTTTTTT
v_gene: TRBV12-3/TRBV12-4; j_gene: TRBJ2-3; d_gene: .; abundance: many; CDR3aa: CASSGLADTQYF; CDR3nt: TGTGCCAGCAGTGGACTTGCAGATACGCAGTATTTT
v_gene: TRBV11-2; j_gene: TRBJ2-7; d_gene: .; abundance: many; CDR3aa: CASSLAGLNAYEQYF; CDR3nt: TGTGCCAGCAGCTTAGCTGGCTTAAACGCCTACGAGCAGTACTTC